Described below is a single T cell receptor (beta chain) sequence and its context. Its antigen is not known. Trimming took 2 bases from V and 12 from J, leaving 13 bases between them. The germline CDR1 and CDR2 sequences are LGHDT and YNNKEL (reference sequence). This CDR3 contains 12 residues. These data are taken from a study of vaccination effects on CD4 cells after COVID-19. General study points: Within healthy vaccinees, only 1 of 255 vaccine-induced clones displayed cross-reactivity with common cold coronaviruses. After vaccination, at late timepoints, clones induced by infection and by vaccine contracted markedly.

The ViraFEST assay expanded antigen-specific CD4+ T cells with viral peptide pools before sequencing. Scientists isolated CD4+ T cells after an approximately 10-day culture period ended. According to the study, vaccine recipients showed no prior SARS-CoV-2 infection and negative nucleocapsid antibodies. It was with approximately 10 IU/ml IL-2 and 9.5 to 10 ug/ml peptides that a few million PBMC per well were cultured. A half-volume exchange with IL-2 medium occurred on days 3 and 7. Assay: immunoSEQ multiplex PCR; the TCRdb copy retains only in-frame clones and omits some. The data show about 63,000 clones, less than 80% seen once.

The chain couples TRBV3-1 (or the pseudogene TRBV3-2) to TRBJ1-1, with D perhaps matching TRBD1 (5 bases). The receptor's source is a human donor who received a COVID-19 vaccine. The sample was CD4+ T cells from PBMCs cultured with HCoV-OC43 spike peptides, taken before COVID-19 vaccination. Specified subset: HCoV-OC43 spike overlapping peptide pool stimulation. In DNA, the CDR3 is TGTGCCAGCAGCCAATCGGGCAGGGTAACTTTCTTT. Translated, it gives CASSQSGRVTFF.